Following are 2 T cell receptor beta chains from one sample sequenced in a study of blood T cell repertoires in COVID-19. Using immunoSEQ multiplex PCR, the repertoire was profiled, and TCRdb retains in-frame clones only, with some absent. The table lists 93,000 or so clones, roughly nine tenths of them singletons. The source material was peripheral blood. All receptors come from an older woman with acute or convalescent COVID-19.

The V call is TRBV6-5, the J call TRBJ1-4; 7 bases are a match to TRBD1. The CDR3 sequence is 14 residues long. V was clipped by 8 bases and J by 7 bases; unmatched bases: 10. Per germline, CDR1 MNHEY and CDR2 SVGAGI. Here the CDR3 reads CASGGQTLGEKLFF. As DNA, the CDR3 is TGTGCCAGCGGGGGACAGACCCTAGGTGAAAAACTGTTTTTT.

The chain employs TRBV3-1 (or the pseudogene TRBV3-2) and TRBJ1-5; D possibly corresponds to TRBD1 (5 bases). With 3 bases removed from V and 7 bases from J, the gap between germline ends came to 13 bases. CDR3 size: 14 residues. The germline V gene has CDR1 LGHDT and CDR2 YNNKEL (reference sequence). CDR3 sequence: CASSQDQTVQPQHF. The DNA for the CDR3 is TGTGCCAGCAGCCAGGATCAGACAGTCCAGCCCCAGCATTTT.